The rows below give T cell receptor beta chains drawn from one sample of a study of blood T cell repertoires in COVID-19. Measured with immunoSEQ multiplex PCR; TCRdb has only the in-frame clones, and not every one. The data show roughly 110,000 clones, with over 80% seen just once and 0.8% to 1% held by the top ten. The sequencing sample was made of peripheral blood. These receptors all stem from an older woman with acute or convalescent COVID-19. The CDR3 runs from the conserved cysteine through the conserved F or W. The order of the fields is J gene, V gene, D gene, CDR3 protein. A D gene is named only where the DNA matches it firmly.

J gene: TRBJ2-5; V gene: TRBV7-2; D gene: .; CDR3 protein: CASSLGRGLLQETQYF
J gene: TRBJ2-3; V gene: TRBV11-3; D gene: TRBD1; CDR3 protein: CASSSGQGPRSTDTQYF
J gene: TRBJ2-1; V gene: TRBV28; D gene: TRBD1; CDR3 protein: CASSPEGTGGGSSYNEQFF
J gene: TRBJ1-4; V gene: TRBV7-8; D gene: TRBD1; CDR3 protein: CASSLRQGGNEKLFF
J gene: TRBJ2-7; V gene: TRBV6-5; D gene: TRBD2; CDR3 protein: CASSREAHYEQYF
J gene: TRBJ1-3; V gene: TRBV7-2; D gene: .; CDR3 protein: CASSLDSSGNTIYF
J gene: TRBJ1-3; V gene: TRBV5-1; D gene: .; CDR3 protein: CASSLDPGTAGNTIYF
J gene: TRBJ2-7; V gene: TRBV7-9; D gene: .; CDR3 protein: CASSFRDSEQYF
J gene: TRBJ2-5; V gene: TRBV2; D gene: TRBD2; CDR3 protein: CASSRLAGGLETQYF
J gene: TRBJ1-4; V gene: TRBV6-5; D gene: TRBD1; CDR3 protein: CASIRTGGDEKLFF
J gene: TRBJ2-1; V gene: TRBV7-9; D gene: TRBD2; CDR3 protein: CASSREGEQFF
J gene: TRBJ2-7; V gene: TRBV19; D gene: TRBD1; CDR3 protein: CASSTGQGRGNEQYF
J gene: TRBJ1-2; V gene: TRBV27; D gene: TRBD1; CDR3 protein: CASRSSTGGEFYGYTF
J gene: TRBJ2-5; V gene: TRBV2; D gene: .; CDR3 protein: CASKHEETQYF
J gene: TRBJ2-7; V gene: TRBV5-6; D gene: TRBD2; CDR3 protein: CASRKTSGGYEQYF
J gene: TRBJ2-3; V gene: TRBV30; D gene: TRBD1; CDR3 protein: CAWSVPRQGNTDTQYF
J gene: TRBJ2-5; V gene: TRBV28; D gene: .; CDR3 protein: CASSPRGNQETQYF
J gene: TRBJ2-1; V gene: TRBV19; D gene: TRBD1; CDR3 protein: CASKAGTGSYEQFF
J gene: TRBJ1-1; V gene: TRBV18; D gene: .; CDR3 protein: CASSPGGSDTEAFF
J gene: TRBJ1-1; V gene: TRBV5-1; D gene: .; CDR3 protein: CASSFQTDNTEAFF
J gene: TRBJ1-1; V gene: TRBV12-3/TRBV12-4; D gene: .; CDR3 protein: CASRPGQNTEAFF
J gene: TRBJ2-3; V gene: TRBV7-3; D gene: TRBD2; CDR3 protein: CASSLGLANTDTQYF
J gene: TRBJ2-2; V gene: TRBV28; D gene: .; CDR3 protein: CASSLIRSPRNTGELFF
J gene: TRBJ2-7; V gene: TRBV24-1; D gene: .; CDR3 protein: CATSDTSQGSEQYF
J gene: TRBJ1-6; V gene: TRBV5-1; D gene: TRBD1; CDR3 protein: CASSEGTGMVGSPLHF
J gene: TRBJ2-1; V gene: TRBV7-3; D gene: TRBD2; CDR3 protein: CASSKSGGLLNEQFF
J gene: TRBJ2-5; V gene: TRBV19; D gene: .; CDR3 protein: CASSTASRETQYF
J gene: TRBJ2-3; V gene: TRBV7-9; D gene: TRBD2; CDR3 protein: CASSSSGADTQYF
J gene: TRBJ1-5; V gene: TRBV2; D gene: .; CDR3 protein: CASSEDEGDQPQHF
J gene: TRBJ2-1; V gene: TRBV9; D gene: TRBD2; CDR3 protein: CASSVVSSGGALEQFF
J gene: TRBJ2-1; V gene: TRBV12-2; D gene: .; CDR3 protein: CASRSSGRVINEQFF
J gene: TRBJ1-4; V gene: TRBV3-1/TRBV3-2; D gene: TRBD1; CDR3 protein: CASSQDFRTGDGEKLFF
J gene: TRBJ1-1; V gene: TRBV7-2; D gene: .; CDR3 protein: CASSLDFSRNTEAFF
J gene: TRBJ1-4; V gene: TRBV7-9; D gene: TRBD1; CDR3 protein: CASSLETGGNEKLFF
J gene: TRBJ2-7; V gene: TRBV28; D gene: TRBD2; CDR3 protein: CASSLWTGTSGRYEQYF
J gene: TRBJ2-7; V gene: TRBV30; D gene: .; CDR3 protein: CAWSVPSGLDEQYF
J gene: TRBJ2-7; V gene: TRBV5-1; D gene: TRBD1; CDR3 protein: CASSLVDRGYEQYF
J gene: TRBJ2-1; V gene: TRBV19; D gene: .; CDR3 protein: CASSIKGALNEQFF
J gene: TRBJ1-1; V gene: TRBV6-5; D gene: TRBD1; CDR3 protein: CASTTTGGENTEAFF
J gene: TRBJ1-4; V gene: TRBV6-6; D gene: .; CDR3 protein: CASSYRGGEKLFF
J gene: TRBJ1-2; V gene: TRBV2; D gene: .; CDR3 protein: CASTAQYYGYTF
J gene: TRBJ1-2; V gene: TRBV29-1; D gene: TRBD1; CDR3 protein: CSVIGQGEGYGYTF